This T cell receptor beta chain was sequenced during a study of blood T cell repertoires in COVID-19. Participants spanned ages 18 to 89 years and resided in fewer than 30 US areas. Some clones are missing from TCRdb's copy, which holds only in-frame ones; the method was immunoSEQ multiplex PCR. The profile shows 300,000 or so clones, 65% to 90% of them singletons. CDR1 is SNHLY and CDR2 is FYNNEI in the germline V gene. The CDR3 sequence is 14 residues long. The germline V and J ends were trimmed by 0 bases and 7 bases, with 12 bases remaining between them. This receptor was identified in a woman in her thirties or forties with acute COVID-19. The sequenced sample was PBMCs or T cells enriched from blood (not recorded which). This rearrangement joins TRBV2 to TRBJ1-2; a possible D gene is TRBD1 (5 bases). The CDR3 nucleotides read TGTGCCAGCAGTGAAGCGCTTCAGGGCGGTGGCTACACCTTC. This translates into CASSEALQGGGYTF.